Listed below are T cell receptor beta chains from one sample, sequenced in a study of blood T cell repertoires in COVID-19. Clones were read by immunoSEQ multiplex PCR, and TCRdb kept only the in-frame ones, dropping some. The data contain around 80,000 clones, roughly 85% of them seen just once; the ten biggest clones take up roughly 9.6%. The source material was peripheral blood. The receptor set was obtained from a man between 50 and 59 years old with COVID-19, enrolled during active disease. Both conserved end residues are part of each CDR3. The order of the fields is clone size, V gene, D gene, J gene, CDR3 DNA, CDR3 protein. The D gene is left open where the match is weak. Some rows mark clone size as missing; the rest say once, few, many or name a class of expanded clone.

clone size: .; V gene: TRBV6-5; D gene: TRBD1; J gene: TRBJ2-5; CDR3 DNA: TGTGCCAGCAGGGGGACAGGCCCCCAAGAGACCCAGTACTTC; CDR3 protein: CASRGTGPQETQYF
clone size: .; V gene: TRBV5-6; D gene: TRBD2; J gene: TRBJ2-7; CDR3 DNA: TGTGCCAGCAGCTTCGGGACTAGCGTCCACGAGCAGTACTTC; CDR3 protein: CASSFGTSVHEQYF
clone size: few; V gene: TRBV29-1; D gene: .; J gene: TRBJ1-1; CDR3 DNA: TGCAGCGTAGCCGGGACACCCAGTATGAACACTGAAGCTTTCTTT; CDR3 protein: CSVAGTPSMNTEAFF
clone size: .; V gene: TRBV7-2; D gene: .; J gene: TRBJ1-1; CDR3 DNA: TGTGCCACCTCGAAAAAGGGGGACACTGAAGCTTTCTTT; CDR3 protein: CATSKKGDTEAFF
clone size: .; V gene: TRBV9; D gene: .; J gene: TRBJ2-1; CDR3 DNA: TGTGCCAGCACCCAGGGGTTCGATGGCAATGAGCAGTTCTTC; CDR3 protein: CASTQGFDGNEQFF
clone size: .; V gene: TRBV3-1/TRBV3-2; D gene: TRBD1; J gene: TRBJ1-6; CDR3 DNA: TGTGCCAGCAGCCAACTGGACAGGGGACGCTCACCCCTCCACTTT; CDR3 protein: CASSQLDRGRSPLHF
clone size: .; V gene: TRBV19; D gene: .; J gene: TRBJ1-1; CDR3 DNA: TGTGCCAGTAGCGCCGGAGCTCTCGGTGCTGAAGCTTTCTTT; CDR3 protein: CASSAGALGAEAFF
clone size: .; V gene: TRBV3-1/TRBV3-2; D gene: .; J gene: TRBJ1-3; CDR3 DNA: TGTGCCAGCAGCGACTGGGGGGAAGATGGAAACACCATATATTTT; CDR3 protein: CASSDWGEDGNTIYF
clone size: once; V gene: TRBV5-5; D gene: .; J gene: TRBJ1-2; CDR3 DNA: TGTGCCAGCAGACGGGGGGTAGGGTTGTTATATGGCTACACCTTC; CDR3 protein: CASRRGVGLLYGYTF
clone size: .; V gene: TRBV19; D gene: .; J gene: TRBJ1-3; CDR3 DNA: TGTGCCAGTAGTATGACAATCAGCTCTGGAAACACCATATATTTT; CDR3 protein: CASSMTISSGNTIYF
clone size: .; V gene: TRBV28; D gene: .; J gene: TRBJ2-7; CDR3 DNA: TGTGCCAGCAGGGGTTGGGCTTACGAGCAGTACTTC; CDR3 protein: CASRGWAYEQYF
clone size: .; V gene: TRBV6-5; D gene: TRBD1; J gene: TRBJ2-7; CDR3 DNA: TGTGCCAGCATGAGGGACAGGGCCTACGAGCAGTACTTC; CDR3 protein: CASMRDRAYEQYF
clone size: .; V gene: TRBV30; D gene: .; J gene: TRBJ2-4; CDR3 DNA: TGTGCCTGGAGTATTACGACAGGTCTACTGGGTAACATTCAGTACTTC; CDR3 protein: CAWSITTGLLGNIQYF
clone size: .; V gene: TRBV7-2; D gene: TRBD1; J gene: TRBJ1-1; CDR3 DNA: TGTGCCAGCAGATATAAGGGACAGGGAGGTACTGAAGCTTTCTTT; CDR3 protein: CASRYKGQGGTEAFF
clone size: .; V gene: TRBV7-6; D gene: TRBD2; J gene: TRBJ2-1; CDR3 DNA: TGTGCCAGCAGCGGATTGTCGGGGGGACTAGCCGGCAGTGAGCAGTTCTTC; CDR3 protein: CASSGLSGGLAGSEQFF
clone size: .; V gene: TRBV3-1/TRBV3-2; D gene: TRBD2; J gene: TRBJ2-4; CDR3 DNA: TGTGCCAGCAGCCAAGATGGTGGGACTACTAACGGGATTTACTTC; CDR3 protein: CASSQDGGTTNGIYF
clone size: .; V gene: TRBV28; D gene: .; J gene: TRBJ1-1; CDR3 DNA: TGTGCCAGCAGTTTAAACCCTCAGGCCTCGAACACTGAAGCTTTCTTT; CDR3 protein: CASSLNPQASNTEAFF
clone size: .; V gene: TRBV7-9; D gene: TRBD1; J gene: TRBJ1-5; CDR3 DNA: TGTGCCAGCAGCTGGGGACAGGACAATCAGCCCCAGCATTTT; CDR3 protein: CASSWGQDNQPQHF
clone size: .; V gene: TRBV27; D gene: TRBD1; J gene: TRBJ2-1; CDR3 DNA: TGTGCCAGCAGTTCGACAGGGTGGTCCTACAATGAGCAGTTCTTC; CDR3 protein: CASSSTGWSYNEQFF
clone size: .; V gene: TRBV30; D gene: .; J gene: TRBJ1-2; CDR3 DNA: TGTGCCTGGAGCAGGGTTGGCTACACCTTC; CDR3 protein: CAWSRVGYTF
clone size: .; V gene: TRBV6-1; D gene: .; J gene: TRBJ1-6; CDR3 DNA: TGTGCCAGCAGTGAAAGGGGCCGCTCCTATAATTCACCCCTCCACTTT; CDR3 protein: CASSERGRSYNSPLHF
clone size: .; V gene: TRBV6-5; D gene: .; J gene: TRBJ1-2; CDR3 DNA: TGTGCCAGCACCCTATGGGTGGGGCATTATGGCTACACCTTC; CDR3 protein: CASTLWVGHYGYTF
clone size: .; V gene: TRBV18; D gene: TRBD2; J gene: TRBJ2-3; CDR3 DNA: TGTGCCAGCTCCCTATCCGGGACTAGCTCAGATACGCAGTATTTT; CDR3 protein: CASSLSGTSSDTQYF
clone size: .; V gene: TRBV7-2; D gene: .; J gene: TRBJ1-2; CDR3 DNA: TGTGCCAGCAGTTCTTTCAGGGGCGATGGCTACACCTTC; CDR3 protein: CASSSFRGDGYTF
clone size: .; V gene: TRBV1; D gene: .; J gene: TRBJ2-7; CDR3 DNA: TGCACCAGCAGCCAAGCATGTCTCCCGGGGCGGGAGGGTTCCTACGAGCAGTACTTC; CDR3 protein: CTSSQACLPGREGSYEQYF
clone size: .; V gene: TRBV10-3; D gene: .; J gene: TRBJ1-5; CDR3 DNA: TGTGCCATCAGTGAGTCCAGCGTGGAGGGACAGCCCCAGCATTTT; CDR3 protein: CAISESSVEGQPQHF
clone size: .; V gene: TRBV5-1; D gene: TRBD1; J gene: TRBJ1-4; CDR3 DNA: TGCGCCAGCAGCTTAAGGACAGGGGGATCTGAAAAACTGTTTTTT; CDR3 protein: CASSLRTGGSEKLFF
clone size: .; V gene: TRBV11-2; D gene: TRBD2; J gene: TRBJ2-7; CDR3 DNA: TGTGCCAGCAGGGCACTAGCGGGACTCTACGAGCAGTACTTC; CDR3 protein: CASRALAGLYEQYF
clone size: .; V gene: TRBV28; D gene: .; J gene: TRBJ1-1; CDR3 DNA: TGTGCCAGCAGTTTATTGGGGCCAGGGGTCGCTTTCTTT; CDR3 protein: CASSLLGPGVAFF
clone size: .; V gene: TRBV19; D gene: .; J gene: TRBJ1-1; CDR3 DNA: TGTGCCAGTAGTATAGGACGGCGGGTGAACACTGAAGCTTTCTTT; CDR3 protein: CASSIGRRVNTEAFF
clone size: .; V gene: TRBV6-1; D gene: .; J gene: TRBJ1-5; CDR3 DNA: TGTGCCAGCAGTGATTCAGGGATCTATCAGCCCCAGCATTTT; CDR3 protein: CASSDSGIYQPQHF
clone size: .; V gene: TRBV27; D gene: TRBD1; J gene: TRBJ1-5; CDR3 DNA: TGTGCCAGCAGTTCAGGGGGCCAGGGACAGCCCCAGCATTTT; CDR3 protein: CASSSGGQGQPQHF
clone size: .; V gene: TRBV4-2; D gene: .; J gene: TRBJ1-4; CDR3 DNA: TGTGCCAGCAGCCAAGAAGGGGGAGCTAATGAAAAACTGTTTTTT; CDR3 protein: CASSQEGGANEKLFF